A single T cell receptor (beta chain) is shown here with its context. This sample stems from a study of blood T cell repertoires in COVID-19. Individuals aged 18 to 89 years were recruited from about two dozen US areas. Self-reported history from a screening survey and questionnaire set each donor's cohort. The protocol was immunoSEQ multiplex PCR, while the TCRdb copy is restricted to in-frame clones and leaves out a portion. The sample shows under 350,000 clones, about 86% of them seen only once. The clonotype comes from a woman between 40 and 55 years old with acute COVID-19. What was sequenced was PBMCs or T cells enriched from blood (not recorded which).

CDR3 sequence reads: CASSLRAGGQGSPLHF. The DNA of the CDR3 is TGTGCCAGCAGCTTAAGGGCAGGGGGTCAGGGTTCACCCCTCCACTTT. The rearrangement uses TRBV7-6 and TRBJ1-6; 7 positions agree with TRBD1. Unmatched junction bases numbered 10, after V lost 2 bases and J lost 9 bases. Germline lookup yields CDR1 SGHVS and CDR2 FNYEAQ. The CDR3 sequence is 16 residues long.